What follows describes a single T cell receptor beta chain. Which antigen it targets is not known. The record has no base qualities; no much larger clone is one base away. This entry belongs to a study of robustness of blood B and T cell sequencing (dated by TCRdb to the late 2010s). About the full investigation: The study aimed to determine how much peripheral blood is needed to reliably characterize an individual's TCRbeta and IgG repertoires. In each of the 10 or so independently drawn blood samples, TCRbeta and IgG repertoires were quantified. As technical replicates, two replicate TCRbeta cDNA libraries were prepared from one shared RNA pool derived from a single 10 ml draw. Overall results and qualifications from the work: Evidence of cross-contamination, likely caused by batch processing, was seen in one pair of TCRbeta libraries, and the UMI-sequence pairs shared between the two libraries were removed. The TCRbeta rarefaction curves did not fully level off, which suggests either under-sequencing or many low-abundance clonotypes. The 1,000 most abundant TCRbeta clonotypes from the pooled draws were found in every single 10 ml sample. Immediate fractionation was required for EDTA tubes, so the use of EDTA tubes in multi-site collections was limited. When technical replicate libraries were compared, roughly 95% of the top 10,000 TCRbeta clonotypes in one library also turned up in the other. When 3 or 4 tubes (roughly 28-45 ml blood) were combined, saturation was approached in coverage of the top 10,000 TCRbeta clonotypes. Pooling tubes did not increase the overlap of rare TCRbeta clonotypes, which implies that much larger blood volumes would be needed to capture rare TCRbeta clonotypes.

TCRbeta repertoires were quantified from mRNA rather than genomic DNA, which captures expressed receptors. Without any cell sorting, leukocytes from the buffy coat were collected into Trizol, and RNA was extracted using the Direct-zol RNA MiniPrep Plus kit. To separate plasma, buffy coat and red blood cells, EDTA blood tubes were immediately centrifuged at 4 degrees C. Library creation used PCR. This sample was sequenced with an Illumina MiSeq. Synthesis of cDNA relied on SMARTScribe reverse transcriptase together with a 5' template-switch oligo that added a universal priming site. The template-switch oligo carried a 12-nucleotide random unique molecular identifier (UMI) that tagged each cDNA molecule. During reverse transcription, TCRbeta transcripts were targeted by chain-specific reverse primers. Uracil DNA glycosylase treatment was used to remove residual template-switch adapters, and a Qiagen MinElute kit was used to purify the cDNA. For the first PCR, approximately 25 cycles were run with KAPA HiFi HotStart ReadyMix and step-out primers, split across four 50 ul reactions. First-round PCR products were gel-purified before further amplification. Illumina Nextera adapters were attached in a second approximately 8-cycle PCR, after which libraries were purified and pooled. A 50-nucleotide 5' read captured the UMI barcode for each TCRbeta molecule. In the authors' own workflow: Using the MIGEC toolkit, reads were grouped by UMI into consensus reads. PEAR was used to merge forward and reverse consensus reads into final reads. A custom decontamination script removed identical UMI-sequence pairs shared across libraries, treating them as cross-sample contamination. V(D)J assignment and CDR3 extraction were performed with MIGMAP, a wrapper around IgBLAST. TCR clonotypes were defined by identical V gene, J gene and CDR3 amino acid sequence; CDR1 and CDR2 were not sequenced. TCRdb redid the processing of the public reads, applying fastp at Q25 and MiXCR, and retained in-frame beta chains. Identical CDR3 proteins give one entry, which carries the most common genes and DNA. TCRdb's processing, not the authors' own work, is the source of the V and J calls. Present in this sample are under 2,000 distinct CDR3 sequences, roughly three fifths of which were seen just once. The top ten constitute about 41% of the sample.

V sheds 1 base and J sheds 2 bases, leaving 10 bases between their ends. CDR1 and CDR2 are read off the germline V gene as SGHRS and YFSETQ. Including cysteine and phenylalanine, the CDR3 has 15 amino acids. Only CDR3 DNA remains: 45 bases, in frame from the first base. This sequence was found in a human donor in good health. This chain joins TRBV5-1 to TRBJ2-1; the D gene is perhaps TRBD1 or TRBD2, each of them matching over 5 bases. Source material: peripheral blood. The encoded CDR3 is CASSLPGPPYNEQFF. At the DNA level, the sequence is TGCGCCAGCAGCTTGCCGGGGCCCCCCTACAATGAGCAGTTCTTC.